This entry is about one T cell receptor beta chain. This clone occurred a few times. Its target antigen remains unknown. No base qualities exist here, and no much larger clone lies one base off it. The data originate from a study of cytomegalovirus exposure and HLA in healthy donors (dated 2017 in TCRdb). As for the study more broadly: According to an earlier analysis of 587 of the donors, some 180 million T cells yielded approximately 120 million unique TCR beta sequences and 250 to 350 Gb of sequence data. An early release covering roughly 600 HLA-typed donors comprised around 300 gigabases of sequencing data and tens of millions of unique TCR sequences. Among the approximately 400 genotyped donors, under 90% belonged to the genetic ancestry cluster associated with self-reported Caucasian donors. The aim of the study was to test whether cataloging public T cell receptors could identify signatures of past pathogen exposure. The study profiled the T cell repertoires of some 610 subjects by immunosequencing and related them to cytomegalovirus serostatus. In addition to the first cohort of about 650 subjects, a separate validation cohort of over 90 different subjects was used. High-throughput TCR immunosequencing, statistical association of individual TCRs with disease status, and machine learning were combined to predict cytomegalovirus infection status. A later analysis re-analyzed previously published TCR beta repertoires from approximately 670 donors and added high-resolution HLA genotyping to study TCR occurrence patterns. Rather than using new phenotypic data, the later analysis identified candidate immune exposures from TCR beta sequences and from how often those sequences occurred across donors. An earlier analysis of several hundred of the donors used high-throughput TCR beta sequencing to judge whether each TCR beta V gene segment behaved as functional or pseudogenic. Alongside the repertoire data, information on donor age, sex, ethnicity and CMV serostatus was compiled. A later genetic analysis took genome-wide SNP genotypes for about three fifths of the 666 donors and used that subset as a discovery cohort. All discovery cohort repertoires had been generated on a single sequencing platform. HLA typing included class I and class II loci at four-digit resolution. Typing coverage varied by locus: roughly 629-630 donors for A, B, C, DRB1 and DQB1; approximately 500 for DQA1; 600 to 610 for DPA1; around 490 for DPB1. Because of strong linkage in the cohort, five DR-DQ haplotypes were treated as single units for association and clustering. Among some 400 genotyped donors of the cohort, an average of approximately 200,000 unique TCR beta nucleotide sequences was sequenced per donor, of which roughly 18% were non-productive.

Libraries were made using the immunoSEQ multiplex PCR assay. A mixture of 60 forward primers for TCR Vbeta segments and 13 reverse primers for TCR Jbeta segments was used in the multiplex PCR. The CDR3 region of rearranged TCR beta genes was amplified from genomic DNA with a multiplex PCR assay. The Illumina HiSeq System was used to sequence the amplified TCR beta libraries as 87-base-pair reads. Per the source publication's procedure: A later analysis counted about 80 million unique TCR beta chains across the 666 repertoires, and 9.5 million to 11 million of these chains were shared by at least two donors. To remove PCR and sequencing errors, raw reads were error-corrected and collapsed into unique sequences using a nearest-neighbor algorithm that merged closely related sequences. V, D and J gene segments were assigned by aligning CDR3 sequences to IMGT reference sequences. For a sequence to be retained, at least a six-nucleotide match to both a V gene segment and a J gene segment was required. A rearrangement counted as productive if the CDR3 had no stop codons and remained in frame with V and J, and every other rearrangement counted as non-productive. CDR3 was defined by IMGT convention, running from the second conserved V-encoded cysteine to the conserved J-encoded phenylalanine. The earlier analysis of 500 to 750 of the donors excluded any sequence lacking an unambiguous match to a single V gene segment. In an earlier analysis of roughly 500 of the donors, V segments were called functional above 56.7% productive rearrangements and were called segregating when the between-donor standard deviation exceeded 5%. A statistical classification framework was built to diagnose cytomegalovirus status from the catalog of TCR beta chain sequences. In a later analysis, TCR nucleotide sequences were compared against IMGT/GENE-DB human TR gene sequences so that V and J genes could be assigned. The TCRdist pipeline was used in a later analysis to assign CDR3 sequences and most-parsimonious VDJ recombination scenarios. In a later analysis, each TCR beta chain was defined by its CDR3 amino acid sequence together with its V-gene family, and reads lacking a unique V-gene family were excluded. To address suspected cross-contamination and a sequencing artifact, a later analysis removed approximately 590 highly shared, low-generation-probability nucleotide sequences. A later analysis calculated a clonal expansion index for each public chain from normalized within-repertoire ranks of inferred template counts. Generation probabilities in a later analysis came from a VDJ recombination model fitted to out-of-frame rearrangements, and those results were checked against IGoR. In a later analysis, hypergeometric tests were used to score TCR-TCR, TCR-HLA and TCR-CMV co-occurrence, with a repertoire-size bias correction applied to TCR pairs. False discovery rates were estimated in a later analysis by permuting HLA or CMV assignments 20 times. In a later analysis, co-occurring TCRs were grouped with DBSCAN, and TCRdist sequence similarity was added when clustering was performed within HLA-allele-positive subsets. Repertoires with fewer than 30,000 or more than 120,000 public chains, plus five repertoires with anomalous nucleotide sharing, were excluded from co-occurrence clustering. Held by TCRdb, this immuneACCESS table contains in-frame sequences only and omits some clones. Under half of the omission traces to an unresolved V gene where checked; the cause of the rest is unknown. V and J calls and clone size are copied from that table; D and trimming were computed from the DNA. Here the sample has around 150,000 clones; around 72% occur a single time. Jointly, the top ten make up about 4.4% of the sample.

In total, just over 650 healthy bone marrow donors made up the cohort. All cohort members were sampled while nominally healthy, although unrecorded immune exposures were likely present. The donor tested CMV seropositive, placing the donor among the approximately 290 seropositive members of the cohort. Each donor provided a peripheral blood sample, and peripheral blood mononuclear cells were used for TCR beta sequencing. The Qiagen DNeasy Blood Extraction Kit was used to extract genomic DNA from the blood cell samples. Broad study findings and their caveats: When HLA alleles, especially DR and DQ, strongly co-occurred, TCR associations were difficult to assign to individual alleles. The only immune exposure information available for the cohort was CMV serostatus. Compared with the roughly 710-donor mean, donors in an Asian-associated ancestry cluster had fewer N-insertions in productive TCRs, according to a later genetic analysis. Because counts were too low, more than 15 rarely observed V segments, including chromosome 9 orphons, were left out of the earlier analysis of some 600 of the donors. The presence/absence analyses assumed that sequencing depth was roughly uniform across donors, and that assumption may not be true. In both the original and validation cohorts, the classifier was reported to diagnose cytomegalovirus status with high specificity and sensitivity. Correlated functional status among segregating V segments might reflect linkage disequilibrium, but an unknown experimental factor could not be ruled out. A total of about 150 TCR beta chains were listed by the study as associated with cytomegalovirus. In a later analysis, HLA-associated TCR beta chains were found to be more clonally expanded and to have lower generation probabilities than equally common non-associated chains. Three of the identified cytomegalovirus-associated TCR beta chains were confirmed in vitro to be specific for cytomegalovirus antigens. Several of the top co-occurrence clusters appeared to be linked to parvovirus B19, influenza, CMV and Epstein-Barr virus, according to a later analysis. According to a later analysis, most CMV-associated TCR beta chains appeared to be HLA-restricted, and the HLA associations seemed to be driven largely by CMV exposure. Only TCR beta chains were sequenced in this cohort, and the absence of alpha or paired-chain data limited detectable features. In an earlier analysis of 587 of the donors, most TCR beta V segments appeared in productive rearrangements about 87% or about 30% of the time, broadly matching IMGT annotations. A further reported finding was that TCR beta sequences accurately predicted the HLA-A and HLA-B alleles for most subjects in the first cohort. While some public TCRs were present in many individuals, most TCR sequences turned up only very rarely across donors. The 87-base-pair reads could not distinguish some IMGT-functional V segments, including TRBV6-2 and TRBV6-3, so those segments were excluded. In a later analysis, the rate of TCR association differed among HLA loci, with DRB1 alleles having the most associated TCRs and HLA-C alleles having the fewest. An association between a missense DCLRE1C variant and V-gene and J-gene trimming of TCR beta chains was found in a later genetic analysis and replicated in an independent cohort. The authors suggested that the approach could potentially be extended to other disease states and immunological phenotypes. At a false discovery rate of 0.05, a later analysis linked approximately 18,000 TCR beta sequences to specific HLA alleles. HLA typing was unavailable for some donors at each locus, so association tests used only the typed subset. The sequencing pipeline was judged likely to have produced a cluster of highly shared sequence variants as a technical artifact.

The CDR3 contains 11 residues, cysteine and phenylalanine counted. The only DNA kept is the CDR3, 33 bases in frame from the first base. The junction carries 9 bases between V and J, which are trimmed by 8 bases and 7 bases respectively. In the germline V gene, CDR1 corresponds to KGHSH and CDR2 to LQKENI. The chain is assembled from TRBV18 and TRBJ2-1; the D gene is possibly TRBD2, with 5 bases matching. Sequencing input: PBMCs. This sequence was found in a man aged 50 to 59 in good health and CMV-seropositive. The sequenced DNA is TGTGCCAGCGAATCGGGGAATGAGCAGTTCTTC. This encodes CASESGNEQFF.